This T cell receptor (beta chain) emerged from a study of tissue T cells after allogeneic stem cell transplantation. Clones were sequenced by immunoSEQ multiplex PCR, and TCRdb holds only the in-frame ones, with some missing. The repertoire includes roughly 20,000 clones, around 63% of them detected once, and roughly 0.38% sits in the top ten. The study's findings and limits: Tissue-detected TCR repertoire was only partly captured by blood and spleen T cells. Motif-based clustering found tissue-specific repertoire signatures shared across patients, though few clones were shared. Within patients, tissue anatomy strongly shaped TCR repertoire composition. Limitations included a small, clinically heterogeneous cohort and limited sampling depth.

The CDR3 has 12 amino acids. V was pared by 4 bases and J by 8 bases, with 4 bases of the junction left unmatched. Germline CDR1 reads LGHNA; CDR2 reads YSYQKL. Comment on this clone: Its antigen is not identified. These gene names are mouse names. Sequencing ends 1 residue short of the CDR3 end; the germline J gene provides the rest.

The gene calls are TRBV2 and TRBJ1-1, with TRBD1 matching 7 bases. The sequencing sample was made of blood. This TCR came from a female BALB/c mouse in good health. Mouse strain MHC haplotype: H2-d. CDR3 loop: CASSPDRVEVFF. CDR3 bases read: TGTGCCAGCAGCCCCGACAGGGTGGAAGTCTTC.